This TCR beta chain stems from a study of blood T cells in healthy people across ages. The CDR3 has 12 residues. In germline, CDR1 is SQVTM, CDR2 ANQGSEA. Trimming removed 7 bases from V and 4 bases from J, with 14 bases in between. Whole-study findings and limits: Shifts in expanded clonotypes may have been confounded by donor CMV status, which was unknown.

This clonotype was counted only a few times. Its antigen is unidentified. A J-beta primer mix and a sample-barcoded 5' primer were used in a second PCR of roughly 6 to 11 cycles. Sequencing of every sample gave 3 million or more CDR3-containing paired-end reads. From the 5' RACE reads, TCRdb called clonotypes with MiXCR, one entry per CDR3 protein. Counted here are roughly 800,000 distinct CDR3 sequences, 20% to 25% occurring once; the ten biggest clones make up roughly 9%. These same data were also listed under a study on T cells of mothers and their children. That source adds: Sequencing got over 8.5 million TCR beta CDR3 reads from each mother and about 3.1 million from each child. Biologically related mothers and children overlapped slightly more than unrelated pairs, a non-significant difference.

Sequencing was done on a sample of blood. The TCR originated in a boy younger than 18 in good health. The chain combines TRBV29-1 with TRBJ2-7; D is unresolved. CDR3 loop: CSAGLPQYEQYF. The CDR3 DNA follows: TGCAGCGCAGGCTTACCCCAGTACGAGCAGTACTTC.